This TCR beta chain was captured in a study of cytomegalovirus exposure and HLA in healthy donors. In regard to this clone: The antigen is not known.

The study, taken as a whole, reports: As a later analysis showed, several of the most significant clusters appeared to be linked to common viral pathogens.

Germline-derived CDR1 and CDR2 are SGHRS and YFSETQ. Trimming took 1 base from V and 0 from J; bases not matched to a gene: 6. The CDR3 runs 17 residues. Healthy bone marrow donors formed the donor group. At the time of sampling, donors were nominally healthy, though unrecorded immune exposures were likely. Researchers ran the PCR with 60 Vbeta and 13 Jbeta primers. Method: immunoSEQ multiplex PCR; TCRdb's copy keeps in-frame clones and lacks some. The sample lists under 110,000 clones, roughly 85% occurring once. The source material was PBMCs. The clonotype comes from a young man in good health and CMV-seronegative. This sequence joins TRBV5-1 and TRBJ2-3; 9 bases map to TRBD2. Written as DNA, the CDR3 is TGCGCCAGCAGCTTGACGACTAGCGGATCTAGCACAGATACGCAGTATTTT. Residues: CASSLTTSGSSTDTQYF.